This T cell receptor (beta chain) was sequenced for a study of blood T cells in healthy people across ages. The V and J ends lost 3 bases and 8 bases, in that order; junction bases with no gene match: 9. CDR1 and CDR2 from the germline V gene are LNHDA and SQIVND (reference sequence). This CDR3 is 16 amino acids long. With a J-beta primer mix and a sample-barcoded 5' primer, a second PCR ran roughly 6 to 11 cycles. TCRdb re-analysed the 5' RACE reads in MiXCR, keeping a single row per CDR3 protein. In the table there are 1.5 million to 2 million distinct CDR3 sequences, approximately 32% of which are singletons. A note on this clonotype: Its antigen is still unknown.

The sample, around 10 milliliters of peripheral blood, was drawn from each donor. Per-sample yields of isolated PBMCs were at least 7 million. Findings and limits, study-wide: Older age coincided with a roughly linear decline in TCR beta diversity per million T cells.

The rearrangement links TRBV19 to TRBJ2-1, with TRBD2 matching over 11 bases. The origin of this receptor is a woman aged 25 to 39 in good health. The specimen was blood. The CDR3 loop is CASSIQPSGGYDEQFF. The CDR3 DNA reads TGTGCCAGTAGTATTCAACCTAGCGGGGGGTACGATGAGCAGTTCTTC.